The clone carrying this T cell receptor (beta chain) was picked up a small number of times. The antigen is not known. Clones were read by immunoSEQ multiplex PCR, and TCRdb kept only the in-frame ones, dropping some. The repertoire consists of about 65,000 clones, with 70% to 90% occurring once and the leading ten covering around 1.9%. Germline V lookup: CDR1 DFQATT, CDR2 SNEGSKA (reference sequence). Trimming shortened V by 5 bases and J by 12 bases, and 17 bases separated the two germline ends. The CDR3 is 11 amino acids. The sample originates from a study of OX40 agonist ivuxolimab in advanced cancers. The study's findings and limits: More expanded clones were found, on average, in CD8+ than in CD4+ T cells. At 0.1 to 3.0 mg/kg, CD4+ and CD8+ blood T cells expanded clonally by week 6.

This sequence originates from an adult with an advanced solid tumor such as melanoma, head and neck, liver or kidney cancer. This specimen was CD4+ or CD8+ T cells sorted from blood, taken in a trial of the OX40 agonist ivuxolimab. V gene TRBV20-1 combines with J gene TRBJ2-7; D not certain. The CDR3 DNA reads TGCAGTGCTGAAACCCAGCCTCCTCGGTACTTC. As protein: CSAETQPPRYF.